This T cell receptor beta chain was captured by sequencing in a study of blood T cell repertoires in COVID-19. Study-wide background: COVID-19 samples from acute and convalescent phases originated in the United States, Italy and Spain.

The data were produced by immunoSEQ multiplex PCR, yet TCRdb's version contains in-frame clones alone and is incomplete. This sample has a few hundred thousand clones, with approximately 86% found just once. Germline lookup yields CDR1 SNHLY and CDR2 FYNNEI. The CDR3 loop spans 18 amino acids. The ends lost 6 bases at V and 2 bases at J; junction bases unmatched: 11. Each participant's cohort was designated according to participant-reported clinical history. Exposed volunteers were people who met a COVID-19 case within 2 weeks before study entry. Specimen: PBMCs or T cells enriched from blood (not recorded which). J is TRBJ1-4 and V is TRBV2; 11 positions match TRBD1. The source is a woman in her thirties who had been exposed to COVID-19. CDR3 residues: CASSPLLGQGATNEKLFF. The DNA for the CDR3 is TGTGCCAGCAGCCCCTTATTAGGACAGGGGGCGACTAATGAAAAACTGTTTTTT.